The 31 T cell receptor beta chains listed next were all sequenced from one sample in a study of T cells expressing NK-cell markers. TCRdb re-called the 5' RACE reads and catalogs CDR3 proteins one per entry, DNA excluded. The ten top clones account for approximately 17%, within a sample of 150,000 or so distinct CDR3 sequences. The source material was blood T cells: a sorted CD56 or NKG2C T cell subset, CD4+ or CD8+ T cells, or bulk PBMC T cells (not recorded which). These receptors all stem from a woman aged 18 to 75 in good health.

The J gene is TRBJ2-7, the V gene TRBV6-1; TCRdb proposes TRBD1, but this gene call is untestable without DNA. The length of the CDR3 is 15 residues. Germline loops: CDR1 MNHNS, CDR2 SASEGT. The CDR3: CASSVGKGPYYEQYF.

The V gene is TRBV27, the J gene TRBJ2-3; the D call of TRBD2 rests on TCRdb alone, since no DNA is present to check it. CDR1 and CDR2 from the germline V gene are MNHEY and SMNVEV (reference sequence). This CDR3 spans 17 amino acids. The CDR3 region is CASRDDLIAGVTDTQYF.

CDR3 loop: CAGGAGTGELFF. V gene TRBV12-3 or TRBV12-4 combines with J gene TRBJ2-2; the D gene TCRdb calls, TRBD1, cannot be checked with no DNA. The CDR3 is made up of 12 amino acids.

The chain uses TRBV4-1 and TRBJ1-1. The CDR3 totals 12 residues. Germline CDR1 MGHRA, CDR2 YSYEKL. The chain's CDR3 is CASSQPRGKPFF.

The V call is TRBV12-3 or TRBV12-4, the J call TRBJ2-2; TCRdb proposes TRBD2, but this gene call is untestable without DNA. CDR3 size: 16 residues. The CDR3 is CASSPFPPGVTGELFF.

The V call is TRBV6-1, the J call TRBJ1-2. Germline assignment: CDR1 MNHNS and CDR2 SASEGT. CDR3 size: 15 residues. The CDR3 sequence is CASFLSQALYYGYTF.

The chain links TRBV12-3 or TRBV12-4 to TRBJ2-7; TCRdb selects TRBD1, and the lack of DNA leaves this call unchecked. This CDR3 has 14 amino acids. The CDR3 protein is CASSLSGGRWEQYF.

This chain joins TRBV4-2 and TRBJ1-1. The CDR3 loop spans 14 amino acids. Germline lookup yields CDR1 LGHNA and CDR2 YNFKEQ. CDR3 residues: CASSGQERYTEAFF.

The CDR3 loop is CASSPWRTTYEQYF. The genes are TRBV5-6 and TRBJ2-7. This CDR3 spans 14 amino acids. The V gene's germline CDR1 is SGHDT and CDR2 YYEEEE.

The CDR3 loop is CASSPMSRLSTDTQYF. This sequence joins TRBV7-2 and TRBJ2-3. Germline CDR1 and CDR2: SGHTA and FQGNSA. This CDR3 is built from 16 residues.

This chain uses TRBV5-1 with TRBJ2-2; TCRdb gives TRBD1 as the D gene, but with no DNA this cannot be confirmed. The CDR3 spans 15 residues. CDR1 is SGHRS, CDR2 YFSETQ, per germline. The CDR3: CASSFTGFGTGELFF.

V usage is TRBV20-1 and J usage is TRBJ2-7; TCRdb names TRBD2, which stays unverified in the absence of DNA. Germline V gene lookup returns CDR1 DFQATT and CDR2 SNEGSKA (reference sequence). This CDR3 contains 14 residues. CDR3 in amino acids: CSAEVSGRIYEQYF.

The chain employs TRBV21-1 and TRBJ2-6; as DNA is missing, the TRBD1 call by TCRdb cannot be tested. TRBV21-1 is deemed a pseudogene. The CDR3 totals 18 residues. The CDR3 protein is CASRRNRGPLSGANVLTF.

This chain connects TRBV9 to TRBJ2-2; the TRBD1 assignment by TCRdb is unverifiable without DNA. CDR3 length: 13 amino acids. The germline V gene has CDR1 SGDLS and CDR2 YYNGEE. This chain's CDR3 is CASSEHGGGELFF.

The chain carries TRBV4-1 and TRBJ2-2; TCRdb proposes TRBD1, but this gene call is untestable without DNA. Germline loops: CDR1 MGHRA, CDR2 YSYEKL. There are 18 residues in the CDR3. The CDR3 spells CASSQEIEGVRWGGELFF.

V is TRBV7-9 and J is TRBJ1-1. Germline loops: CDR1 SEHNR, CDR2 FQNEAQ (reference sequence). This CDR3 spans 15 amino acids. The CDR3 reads CASSKFQRGNTEAFF. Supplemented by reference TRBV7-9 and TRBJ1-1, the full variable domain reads DTGVSQNPRHKITKRGQNVTFRCDPISEHNRLYWYRQTLGQGPEFLTYFQNEAQLEKSRLLSDRFSAERPKGSFSTLEIQRTEQGDSAMYLCASSKFQRGNTEAFFGQGTRLTVV.

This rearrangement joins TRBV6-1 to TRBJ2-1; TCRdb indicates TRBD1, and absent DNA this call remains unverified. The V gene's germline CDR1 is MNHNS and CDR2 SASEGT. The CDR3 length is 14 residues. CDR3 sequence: CASSGRGGGITQFF.

The CDR3 reads CASSVESVRNEQFF. The chain uses TRBV9 and TRBJ2-1. Germline CDR1 is SGDLS and CDR2 is YYNGEE. This CDR3 contains 14 residues.

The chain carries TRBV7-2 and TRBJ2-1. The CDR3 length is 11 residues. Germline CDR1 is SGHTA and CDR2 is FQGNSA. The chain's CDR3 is CASSRVNEQFF. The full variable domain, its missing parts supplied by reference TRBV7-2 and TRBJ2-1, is GAGVSQSPSNKVTEKGKDVELRCDPISGHTALYWYRQSLGQGLEFLIYFQGNSAPDKSGLPSDRFSAERTGGSVSTLTIQRTQQEDSAVYLCASSRVNEQFFGPGTRLTVL.

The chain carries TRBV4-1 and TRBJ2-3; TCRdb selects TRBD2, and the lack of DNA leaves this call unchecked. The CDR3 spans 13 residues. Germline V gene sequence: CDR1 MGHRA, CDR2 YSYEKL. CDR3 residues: CASSQEASGRQYF.

CDR3 loop: CASSLVPDIIAYEQYF. The chain is built from TRBV5-1 and TRBJ2-7; TCRdb reports TRBD1, a call that lacks DNA to check it against. The CDR3 runs to 16 residues. The germline gives CDR1 SGHRS, CDR2 YFSETQ.

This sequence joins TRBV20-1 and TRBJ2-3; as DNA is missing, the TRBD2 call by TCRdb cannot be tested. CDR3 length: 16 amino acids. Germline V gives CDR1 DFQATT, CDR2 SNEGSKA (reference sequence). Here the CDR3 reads CSASRLAGGTGDTQYF.

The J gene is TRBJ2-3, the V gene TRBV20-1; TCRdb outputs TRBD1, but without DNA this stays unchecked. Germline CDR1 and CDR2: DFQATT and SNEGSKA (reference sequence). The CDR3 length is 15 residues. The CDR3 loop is CSATSAGAGTDTQYF.

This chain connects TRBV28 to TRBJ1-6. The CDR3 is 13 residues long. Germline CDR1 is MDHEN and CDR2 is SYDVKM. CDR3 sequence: CASFKDGNSPLHF.

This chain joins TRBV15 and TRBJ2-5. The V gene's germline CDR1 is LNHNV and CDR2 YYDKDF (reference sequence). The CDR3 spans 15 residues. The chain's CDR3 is CATSRAGLDGETQYF. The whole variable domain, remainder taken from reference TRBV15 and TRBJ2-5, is DAMVIQNPRYQVTQFGKPVTLSCSQTLNHNVMYWYQQKSSQAPKLLFHYYDKDFNNEADTPDNFQSRRPNTSFCFLDIRSPGLGDTAMYLCATSRAGLDGETQYFGPGTRLLVL.

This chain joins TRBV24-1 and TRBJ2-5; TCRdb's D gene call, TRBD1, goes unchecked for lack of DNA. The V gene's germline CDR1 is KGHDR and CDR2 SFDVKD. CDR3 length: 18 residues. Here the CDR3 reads CATSDFRGQGKGWETQYF.

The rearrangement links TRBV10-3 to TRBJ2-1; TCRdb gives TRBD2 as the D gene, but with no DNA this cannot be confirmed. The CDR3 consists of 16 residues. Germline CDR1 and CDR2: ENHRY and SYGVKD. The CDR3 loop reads CAIRDLAGGAYNEQFF.

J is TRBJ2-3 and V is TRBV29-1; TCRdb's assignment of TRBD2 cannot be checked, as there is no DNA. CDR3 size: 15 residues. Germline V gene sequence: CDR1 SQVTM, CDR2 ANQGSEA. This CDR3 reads CSVEPGLVVADTQYF.

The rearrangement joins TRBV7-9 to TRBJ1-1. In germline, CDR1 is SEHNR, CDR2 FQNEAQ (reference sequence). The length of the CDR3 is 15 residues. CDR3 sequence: CASSLNLAGNTEAFF. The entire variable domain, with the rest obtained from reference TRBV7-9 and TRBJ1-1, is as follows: DTGVSQNPRHKITKRGQNVTFRCDPISEHNRLYWYRQTLGQGPEFLTYFQNEAQLEKSRLLSDRFSAERPKGSFSTLEIQRTEQGDSAMYLCASSLNLAGNTEAFFGQGTRLTVV.

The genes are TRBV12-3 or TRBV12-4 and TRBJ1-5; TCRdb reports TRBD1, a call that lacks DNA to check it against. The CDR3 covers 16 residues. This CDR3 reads CASSLSHRSINQPQHF.

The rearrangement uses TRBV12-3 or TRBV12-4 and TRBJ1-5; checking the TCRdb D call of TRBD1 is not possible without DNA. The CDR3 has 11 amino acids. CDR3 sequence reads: CASSFGGPQHF.